This TCR beta chain derives from a study of human T cells and chemical hapten exposure. Study in general: Small pooled library volume differences chiefly drove per-sample TCR yield variation. Whole-study findings and limits: The number of TCRs above 1 in 1000 frequency did not change after DPC sensitization.

This clonotype showed up many times. Its specificity is unknown. In the library, unique molecular identifiers were attached to individual cDNA molecules. TCRdb re-derived calls from the 5' RACE reads in MiXCR, one entry per CDR3 protein. The table includes about 140,000 distinct CDR3 sequences, around 4.1% detected once. Deletions cut 5 bases from V and 0 bases from J, with 11 bases between. CDR1 SGHTA and CDR2 FQGNSA come from the germline V gene. The CDR3 covers 14 residues. Researchers extracted total RNA from unfractionated whole blood. V gene TRBV7-2 combines with J gene TRBJ2-7, with no clear D. This TCR was sampled from a female donor in good health. Here the CDR3 reads CASSRISLSYEQYF. The CDR3 nucleotides are TGTGCCAGCAGCCGAATTTCACTCTCCTACGAGCAGTACTTC.